A selection of T cell receptor beta chains follows, all from one sample in a study of molecular identifiers for immune sequencing clone quantification. One entry per CDR3 protein, called by TCRdb with MiXCR from the PCR reads. Found here are under 350,000 distinct CDR3 sequences, under 25% of them singletons; the top ten hold 0.65% to 0.75%. The sample taken for sequencing was naive CD8+ T cells from blood, with Jurkat cell RNA spiked in. These receptors all stem from a human donor in good health. Some libraries in this study had Jurkat cell RNA spiked in. CDR3s include the opening cysteine and the closing phenylalanine or tryptophan. The order of the fields is CDR3 length, clone size, D gene, J gene, V gene, CDR3 protein, CDR3 DNA. A D gene is named only where the DNA matches it firmly. Some rows mark clone size as missing; the rest say once, few, many or name a class of expanded clone.

15,.,.,TRBJ2-5,TRBV4-1,CASSQDLTPQETQYF,TGCGCCAGCAGCCAAGACCTGACTCCTCAAGAGACCCAGTACTTC
11,.,.,TRBJ2-3,TRBV7-9,CASRLLGAQYF,TGTGCCAGCAGGTTACTGGGTGCGCAGTATTTT
13,many,TRBD1,TRBJ2-5,TRBV29-1,CSVAGTDQETQYF,TGCAGCGTCGCCGGGACAGACCAAGAGACCCAGTACTTC
15,many,.,TRBJ1-6,TRBV7-7,CASSLTGDYNSPLHF,TGTGCCAGCAGCTTGACAGGAGACTATAATTCACCCCTCCACTTT
12,many,.,TRBJ1-6,TRBV27,CATKKIHSPLHF,TGTGCCACCAAAAAAATCCACTCACCCCTCCACTTT
13,many,.,TRBJ2-2,TRBV9,CASSPEYTGELFF,TGTGCCAGCAGCCCCGAGTACACCGGGGAGCTGTTTTTT
13,many,.,TRBJ1-5,TRBV28,CASSFRGVQPQHF,TGTGCCAGCAGTTTCCGAGGGGTCCAGCCCCAGCATTTT
15,many,.,TRBJ1-1,TRBV6-5,CASSYSMGGNTEAFF,TGTGCCAGCAGTTACTCGATGGGAGGGAACACTGAAGCTTTCTTT
13,many,.,TRBJ2-7,TRBV27,CASSLPNSYEQYF,TGTGCCAGCAGTTTGCCCAACTCCTACGAGCAGTACTTC
13,many,.,TRBJ1-2,TRBV20-1,CSARAPDDYGYTF,TGCAGTGCTAGAGCTCCAGATGACTATGGCTACACCTTC
13,.,.,TRBJ2-7,TRBV27,CASSWGRDYEQYF,TGTGCCAGCAGTTGGGGTAGGGACTACGAGCAGTACTTC
15,.,.,TRBJ1-1,TRBV27,CASSLISPVNTEAFF,TGTGCCAGCAGTTTGATTTCTCCTGTGAACACTGAAGCTTTCTTT
20,.,.,TRBJ1-5,TRBV6-6,CASSYSTSVRTPQETDTQHF,TGTGCCAGCAGTTACTCGACATCGGTTAGGACACCCCAGGAAACAGATACGCAGCATTTT
14,few,.,TRBJ1-4,TRBV6-5,CASSPTGLREKLFF,TGTGCCAGCAGTCCCACGGGGCTTCGGGAAAAACTGTTTTTT
14,.,.,TRBJ2-1,TRBV12-3/TRBV12-4,CAGSRHDGYNEQFF,TGTGCCGGCAGCCGTCACGACGGGTACAATGAGCAGTTCTTC
12,many,.,TRBJ2-1,TRBV4-2,CASSQEGHLLFF,TGTGCCAGCAGCCAAGAGGGACACCTTCTGTTCTTC
14,few,.,TRBJ2-1,TRBV18,CASSPLGAYNEQFF,TGTGCCAGCTCACCACTCGGCGCCTACAATGAGCAGTTCTTC
17,many,.,TRBJ2-3,TRBV7-9,CASSLAGDNRDTDTQYF,TGTGCCAGCAGCTTAGCGGGAGACAACCGCGACACAGATACGCAGTATTTT
15,.,.,TRBJ2-7,TRBV6-1,CASSEEGGLAWEQYF,TGTGCCAGCAGTGAAGAGGGGGGGCTGGCGTGGGAGCAGTACTTC
13,.,.,TRBJ2-5,TRBV6-2/TRBV6-3,CASTGAYQETQYF,TGTGCCAGCACCGGGGCCTACCAAGAGACCCAGTACTTC
14,many,.,TRBJ2-7,TRBV7-9,CASSSSPRSYEQYF,TGTGCCAGCAGCTCCTCCCCCCGGTCCTACGAGCAGTACTTC
15,few,TRBD1,TRBJ1-1,TRBV7-6,CASSPRDRGFTEAFF,TGTGCCAGCAGCCCGAGGGACAGGGGTTTTACTGAAGCTTTCTTT
14,.,.,TRBJ2-6,TRBV7-9,CASSWDPGANVLTF,TGTGCCAGCAGTTGGGACCCCGGGGCCAACGTCCTGACTTTC
19,many,TRBD1,TRBJ1-1,TRBV28,CASSSPYQDRVSIGSEAFF,TGTGCCAGCAGTTCACCCTATCAGGACAGGGTGTCGATAGGAAGTGAAGCTTTCTTT
16,many,.,TRBJ2-3,TRBV7-9,CASSPKQGFNTDTQYF,TGTGCCAGCAGCCCAAAACAGGGATTTAACACAGATACGCAGTATTTT
13,.,.,TRBJ2-5,TRBV20-1,CSARGWDRETQYF,TGCAGTGCTAGAGGCTGGGACCGGGAGACCCAGTACTTC
14,many,.,TRBJ1-1,TRBV27,CASSLSGEATEAFF,TGTGCCAGCAGTTTGTCCGGGGAAGCCACTGAAGCTTTCTTT
13,few,.,TRBJ1-1,TRBV19,CASSMGGPTEAFF,TGTGCCAGTAGTATGGGGGGGCCCACTGAAGCTTTCTTT
17,.,TRBD1,TRBJ1-1,TRBV13,CASSSGVTGDMNTGAFF,TGTGCCAGCAGCTCCGGGGTCACAGGGGACATGAACACTGGAGCTTTCTTT
17,.,TRBD2,TRBJ2-3,TRBV11-2,CASSLGTSGGRTDTQYF,TGTGCCAGCAGCTTAGGAACTAGCGGGGGAAGGACAGATACGCAGTATTTT
17,many,.,TRBJ2-3,TRBV30,CAWNQISGGLAEDTQYF,TGTGCCTGGAATCAGATAAGCGGAGGCCTCGCGGAAGATACGCAGTATTTT
16,.,TRBD1,TRBJ2-2,TRBV5-1,CASSLGWTGNSGELCF,TGCGCCAGCAGCTTGGGTTGGACAGGAAATTCCGGGGAGCTGTGTTTT
12,.,TRBD1,TRBJ2-1,TRBV19,CATRTGLIEQFF,TGTGCCACCAGGACAGGGCTAATTGAGCAGTTCTTC
16,few,TRBD2,TRBJ2-5,TRBV30,CAWSVLGGGIQETQYF,TGTGCCTGGAGTGTACTTGGCGGGGGGATTCAAGAGACCCAGTACTTC
14,few,TRBD1,TRBJ2-3,TRBV19,CASSMTGVPDTQYF,TGTGCCAGTAGTATGACAGGGGTGCCAGATACGCAGTATTTT
15,many,TRBD2,TRBJ2-1,TRBV7-9,CASSDLGTRANEQFF,TGTGCCAGCAGCGATTTGGGGACTAGAGCGAATGAGCAGTTCTTC
14,few,.,TRBJ2-1,TRBV6-5,CASSPRRSYNEQFF,TGTGCCAGCAGCCCTCGTAGGTCCTACAATGAGCAGTTCTTC
15,many,.,TRBJ2-2,TRBV12-3/TRBV12-4,CASSPPTSNTGELFF,TGTGCCAGCAGTCCCCCGACATCGAACACCGGGGAGCTGTTTTTT
15,.,.,TRBJ2-1,TRBV11-3,CASSPQSVTYNEQFF,TGTGCCAGCAGCCCCCAAAGTGTTACCTACAATGAGCAGTTCTTC
15,many,.,TRBJ1-2,TRBV5-4,CASSFGHKLNYGYTF,TGTGCCAGCAGTTTTGGACATAAGCTAAACTATGGCTACACCTTC
16,many,TRBD2,TRBJ2-2,TRBV6-6,CASGSDGLADTGELFF,TGTGCCAGCGGGTCTGATGGGCTAGCGGACACCGGGGAGCTGTTTTTT
14,many,.,TRBJ1-1,TRBV7-6,CASSLDRSNTEAFF,TGTGCCAGCAGCCTAGACAGGTCGAACACTGAAGCTTTCTTT
14,few,.,TRBJ2-7,TRBV7-9,CASSLSGPTYEQYF,TGTGCCAGCAGCTTGTCAGGCCCGACCTACGAGCAGTACTTC
14,.,.,TRBJ1-4,TRBV6-2/TRBV6-3,CASRAGTTNEKLFF,TGTGCCAGCAGAGCCGGGACAACTAATGAAAAACTGTTTTTT
15,.,TRBD2,TRBJ2-7,TRBV4-3,CASSQGTSASYEQYF,TGCGCCAGCAGCCAAGGGACTAGCGCATCCTACGAGCAGTACTTC
12,few,.,TRBJ2-7,TRBV19,CASNEGTHEQYF,TGTGCCAGTAATGAGGGGACCCACGAGCAGTACTTC
14,.,.,TRBJ2-7,TRBV9,CASSPGPSDYEQYF,TGTGCCAGCAGCCCGGGTCCTAGCGACTACGAGCAGTACTTC
16,.,.,TRBJ2-2,TRBV19,CASKLATRANTGELFF,TGTGCCAGTAAGCTAGCCACCCGGGCGAACACCGGGGAGCTGTTTTTT
16,.,TRBD1,TRBJ2-3,TRBV30,CAWSSGTGGRTDTQYF,TGTGCCTGGAGTTCGGGGACAGGGGGCAGGACAGATACGCAGTATTTT
17,.,.,TRBJ1-6,TRBV28,CASSFIGTSLLNSPLHF,TGTGCCAGCAGTTTCATAGGGACGAGCTTACTTAATTCACCCCTCCACTTT
15,few,.,TRBJ2-3,TRBV7-9,CASSPGHFSTDTQYF,TGTGCCAGCAGCCCAGGGCACTTTTCCACAGATACGCAGTATTTT
14,many,.,TRBJ2-2,TRBV7-9,CASSSPLYTGELFF,TGTGCCAGCAGCTCCCCCCTGTACACCGGGGAGCTGTTTTTT
12,.,.,TRBJ2-3,TRBV6-2/TRBV6-3,CASSQGRGTQYF,TGTGCCAGCAGCCAGGGGAGAGGTACGCAGTATTTT
13,many,TRBD1,TRBJ1-1,TRBV5-4,CASSSQGDTEAFF,TGTGCCAGCAGCTCACAGGGGGACACTGAAGCTTTCTTT
14,.,.,TRBJ2-7,TRBV27,CASSPKAAAYEQYF,TGTGCCAGCAGTCCCAAGGCAGCGGCCTACGAGCAGTACTTC